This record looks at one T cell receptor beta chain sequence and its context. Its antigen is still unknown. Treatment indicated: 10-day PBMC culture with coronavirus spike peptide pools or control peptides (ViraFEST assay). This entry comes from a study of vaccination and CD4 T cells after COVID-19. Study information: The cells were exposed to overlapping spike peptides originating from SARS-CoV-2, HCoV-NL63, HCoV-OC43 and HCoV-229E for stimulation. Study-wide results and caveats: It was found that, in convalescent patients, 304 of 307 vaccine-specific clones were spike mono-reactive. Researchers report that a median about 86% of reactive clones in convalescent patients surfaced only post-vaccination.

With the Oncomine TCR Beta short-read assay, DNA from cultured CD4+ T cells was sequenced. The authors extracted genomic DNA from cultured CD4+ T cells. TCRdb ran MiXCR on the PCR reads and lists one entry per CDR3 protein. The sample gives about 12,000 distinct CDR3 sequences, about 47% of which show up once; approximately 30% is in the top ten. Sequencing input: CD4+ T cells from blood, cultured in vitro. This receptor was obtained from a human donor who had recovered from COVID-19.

The CDR3 loop reads CASSLGRDRWNTEAFF. CDR3 DNA: TGTGCCAGCAGTTTAGGCAGGGACAGGTGGAACACTGAAGCTTTCTTT. The gene calls are TRBV12-3 or TRBV12-4 and TRBJ1-1; 8 positions agree with TRBD1. The CDR3 has 16 residues. V was pared by 1 base and J by 1 base, with 5 bases of the junction left unmatched.